This passage covers 26 T cell receptor beta chains from one sample sequenced in a study of response to subunit inactivated influenza vaccine (dated by TCRdb to 2016 to 2018). Library preparation was by RT-PCR. Sequenced using an Illumina HiSeq 2500. Clones were called with MiXCR by TCRdb after fastp trimmed the public reads at Q25, and only in-frame beta chains were retained. Rows matching on CDR3 protein sequence are summarized as one entry with the most common DNA and genes. The sample table lists more than 500,000 distinct CDR3 sequences, roughly 12% of them with a count of one. The ten largest clonotypes hold 8% to 13% of the sample. This sample was also put to use in a study of T cells expressing NK-cell markers. As noted in the second study: 5'RACE template switching, by which a universal primer site and unique molecular identifiers were added, was used to make TCR beta cDNA libraries.

The material sequenced was PBMCs from blood, taken on the day of vaccination. The receptors derive from a man in his forties or fifties who received an inactivated influenza vaccine. Donor details come from another sample of the same person, matched by shared clones.

There are a few counts of this clonotype. V is TRBV11-2 and J is TRBJ1-3; D gene ambiguous. The CDR3 is 13 residues long. Germline V gene sequence: CDR1 SGHAT, CDR2 FQNNGV. Deletions cut 0 bases from V and 11 bases from J, with 11 bases between. The CDR3 loop is CASSLDRAGAIYF. The DNA of the CDR3 is TGTGCCAGCAGCTTAGATCGGGCAGGCGCCATATATTTT.

The rearrangement links TRBV5-1 to TRBJ2-1; 10 bases fit TRBD2. Germline V gives CDR1 SGHRS, CDR2 YFSETQ. Trimming at V came to 3 bases and at J to 9 bases, leaving 15 bases not matched to a gene. The CDR3 extends over 17 amino acids. The CDR3 is CASSWGPLAGVSPEQFF. The CDR3 DNA sequence: TGCGCCAGCAGCTGGGGACCGCTAGCGGGAGTAAGCCCTGAGCAGTTCTTC.

This clonotype was detected a few times. This chain joins TRBV20-1 and TRBJ2-7; 12 bases fit TRBD2. CDR1 and CDR2 from the germline V gene are DFQATT and SNEGSKA (reference sequence). This CDR3 is built from 15 residues. V lost 1 base to trimming and J lost 4 bases; unmatched junction nucleotides: 5. CDR3 in amino acids: CSARGRTSGVYEQYF. The CDR3 DNA reads as TGCAGTGCTAGAGGCCGGACTAGCGGGGTGTACGAGCAGTACTTC.

This clonotype was seen many times. The chain employs TRBV27 and TRBJ2-3; weak D call: TRBD2 (5 bases). In germline, CDR1 is MNHEY, CDR2 SMNVEV (reference sequence). This CDR3 region has 12 residues. V lost 8 bases and J 4 bases, leaving 10 bases between the germline ends. CDR3 protein: CASRDGPDTQYF. The CDR3 DNA follows: TGTGCCAGCCGGGATGGGCCAGATACGCAGTATTTT.

The chain links TRBV2 to TRBJ2-1, with TRBD2 matching over 7 bases. The CDR3 length is 15 residues. V lost 6 bases, J lost 7 bases, and 12 bases stayed unmatched. In germline, CDR1 is SNHLY, CDR2 FYNNEI. In nucleotides, the CDR3 is TGTGCCAGCAGGGGGGAGGGGTGGGCTAGGAATGAGCAGTTCTTC. This sequence encodes CASRGEGWARNEQFF.

V usage is TRBV6-4 and J usage is TRBJ2-3; D might be TRBD1 (6 bases). The germline gives CDR1 MRHNA, CDR2 SNTAGT. This CDR3 region has 13 residues. V was cut by 6 bases and J by 2 bases, with 9 bases left in between. CDR3 loop: CASRGQNTDTQYF. The CDR3 nucleotides are TGTGCCAGCAGAGGACAGAACACAGATACGCAGTATTTT.

This clonotype was detected only a few times. The chain recombines TRBV12-3 or TRBV12-4 with TRBJ2-2, with a weak D call TRBD1 (5 bases). The CDR3 runs 18 residues. V lost 6 bases to trimming and J lost 5 bases, with 25 bases between them. The CDR3 coding sequence is TGTGCCAGCAGACGAGGTCCCGTGCAGGGCGATTGGACCGGGGAGCTGTTTTTT. Amino acids: CASRRGPVQGDWTGELFF.

The V gene is TRBV10-3, the J gene TRBJ1-4; no clear D. The CDR3 is 11 residues long. Per germline, CDR1 ENHRY and CDR2 SYGVKD. V gave up 10 bases and J gave up 14 bases, with 17 bases separating them. Here the CDR3 reads CATRLADNLFF. The CDR3 nucleotides read TGTGCCACCCGCTTGGCAGATAATCTGTTTTTT.

In its sample, this clonotype was seen many times. V usage is TRBV18 and J usage is TRBJ2-1; 7 nucleotides agree with TRBD2. Per germline, CDR1 KGHSH and CDR2 LQKENI. The CDR3 runs to 16 residues. With 1 base clipped from V and 5 bases from J, the junction kept 8 bases outside the gene matches. In nucleotides, the CDR3 is TGTGCCAGCTCACCACAGGAGCGGGGCTTGAACAATGAGCAGTTCTTC. Its protein is CASSPQERGLNNEQFF.

This clonotype has just a few counts. V usage is TRBV4-3 and J usage is TRBJ2-7, with D hard to call. The CDR3 is 16 amino acids. CDR1 LGHNA and CDR2 YSLEER come from the germline V gene. Trimming cost V 0 bases and J 0 bases, with 12 bases left between them. CDR3 bases: TGCGCCAGCAGCCAAGAGCTTGACCGATTCTCCTACGAGCAGTACTTC. Amino acids: CASSQELDRFSYEQYF.

In its sample, this clonotype was seen a few times. This sequence joins TRBV6-2 or TRBV6-3 and TRBJ1-4; TRBD1 might be the D (6 bases). V was trimmed by 6 bases and J by 5 bases, leaving 25 bases between them. CDR3 length: 18 amino acids. CDR1 is MNHEY, CDR2 SVGEGT, per germline. The CDR3 loop reads CASRDRKTDRAKNEKLFF. CDR3 in DNA: TGTGCCAGCAGGGACCGAAAGACGGACAGAGCCAAGAATGAAAAACTGTTTTTT.

The rearrangement links TRBV10-3 to TRBJ1-6; 7 nucleotides line up with TRBD1. The CDR3 length is 14 residues. Germline lookup yields CDR1 ENHRY and CDR2 SYGVKD. The V segment lost 6 bases and the J segment 5 bases; nucleotides outside the gene matches: 4. CDR3 in amino acids: CAISRDSDNSPLHF. The CDR3 bases are TGTGCCATCAGCCGGGACAGTGATAATTCACCCCTCCACTTT.

The table lists this clonotype with a few counts. This chain uses TRBV19 with TRBJ2-6, with 7 bases aligning to TRBD2. The CDR3 has 15 amino acids. Germline V gene sequence: CDR1 LNHDA, CDR2 SQIVND (reference sequence). V shed 7 bases, J shed 0 bases, and the junction held 3 bases outside the gene matches. CDR3 residues: CASIERDSGANVLTF. The CDR3 DNA follows: TGTGCCAGTATCGAGCGGGACTCTGGGGCCAACGTCCTGACTTTC.

This clonotype was seen many times. Here the CDR3 reads CATTGGSSTGELFF. CDR3 coding DNA: TGTGCCACTACAGGGGGCTCGAGCACCGGGGAGCTGTTTTTT. The V gene is TRBV24-1, the J gene TRBJ2-2; 9 positions agree with TRBD1. V shed 10 bases, J shed 4 bases, and the junction held 6 bases outside the gene matches. The CDR3 is 14 residues long. Germline CDR1 and CDR2: KGHDR and SFDVKD.

This clonotype was recorded a few times. The chain combines TRBV28 with TRBJ2-7; 9 positions match TRBD1. Germline loops: CDR1 MDHEN, CDR2 SYDVKM. The CDR3 totals 13 residues. V lost 6 bases to trimming and J lost 3 bases; unmatched junction nucleotides: 3. The CDR3 DNA sequence: TGTGCCAGCAGACAGGGGGCCTTCTACGAGCAGTACTTC. As protein: CASRQGAFYEQYF.

The table lists this clonotype with many counts. V usage is TRBV29-1 and J usage is TRBJ2-2; possibly TRBD1 for D (6 bases). The CDR3 consists of 14 residues. In germline, CDR1 is SQVTM, CDR2 ANQGSEA. The ends were cut back, 8 bases at V and 4 bases at J, with 17 bases in the middle. The CDR3 is CSIRRDTGTGELFF. DNA for the CDR3: TGCAGCATACGCCGGGACACGGGCACCGGGGAGCTGTTTTTT.

V and J are TRBV19 and TRBJ2-7, with D perhaps TRBD2 (5 bases). The CDR3 is 15 residues long. Trimming pared 2 bases from V and 0 bases from J, leaving 11 bases between. From germline, CDR1 is LNHDA and CDR2 SQIVND (reference sequence). The CDR3 sequence is CASSIRHGDSYEQYF. The CDR3 DNA reads as TGTGCCAGTAGTATAAGGCACGGGGACTCCTACGAGCAGTACTTC.

The genes are TRBV11-2 and TRBJ2-5, with no clear D. In germline, CDR1 is SGHAT, CDR2 FQNNGV. CDR3 length equals 13 residues. Trimming removed 6 bases at V and 4 bases at J, with 12 bases between. This chain's CDR3 is CASRNRVRETQYF. The CDR3, as DNA: TGTGCCAGCAGAAATAGAGTGCGAGAGACCCAGTACTTC.

This clonotype was observed a handful of times. This chain connects TRBV5-1 to TRBJ2-3; 8 positions agree with TRBD2. CDR1 is SGHRS and CDR2 is YFSETQ in the germline V gene. V shed 4 bases, J shed 4 bases, and the junction held 11 bases outside the gene matches. This CDR3 spans 16 amino acids. DNA for the CDR3: TGCGCCAGCAGCGGCTCCGGGACTAGAAACTCAGATACGCAGTATTTT. Encoded protein: CASSGSGTRNSDTQYF.

CDR3 nucleotides: TGTGCCACATCAAGGGGTTTGACTGAAGCTTTCTTT. It codes for CATSRGLTEAFF. V usage is TRBV5-5 and J usage is TRBJ1-1; D may be TRBD1 (5 bases). The CDR3 contains 12 residues. Germline assignment: CDR1 SGHKS and CDR2 YYEKEE (reference sequence). V was trimmed by 9 bases and J by 5 bases, leaving 14 bases between them. The full variable domain, with the rest looked up from reference TRBV5-5 and TRBJ1-1, is DAGVTQSPTHLIKTRGQQVTLRCSPISGHKSVSWYQQVLGQGPQFIFQYYEKEERGRGNFPDRFSARQFPNYSSELNVNALLLGDSALYLCATSRGLTEAFFGQGTRLTVV.

In this sample, this clonotype turned up a few times. The chain joins TRBV5-1 to TRBJ2-1; 12 bases line up with TRBD2. V gave up 0 bases and J gave up 3 bases; unmatched junction bases: 4. The CDR3 extends over 17 amino acids. The germline gives CDR1 SGHRS, CDR2 YFSETQ. CDR3 region: CASSLAGTSGFYNEQFF. CDR3 bases: TGCGCCAGCAGCTTGGCCGGGACTAGCGGGTTCTACAATGAGCAGTTCTTC. The full variable domain, with the rest looked up from reference TRBV5-1 and TRBJ2-1, is KAGVTQTPRYLIKTRGQQVTLSCSPISGHRSVSWYQQTPGQGLQFLFEYFSETQRNKGNFPGRFSGRQFSNSRSEMNVSTLELGDSALYLCASSLAGTSGFYNEQFFGPGTRLTVL.

In this sample, this clonotype turned up a few times. The chain employs TRBV7-2 and TRBJ1-2; D gene ambiguous. CDR1 SGHTA and CDR2 FQGNSA come from the germline V gene. This CDR3 spans 14 amino acids. The V gene lost 5 bases and the J gene lost 2 bases, with 12 bases spanning the gap. DNA for the CDR3: TGTGCCAGCAGCCCCGGGTTCGGGAACTATGGCTACACCTTC. Encoded protein: CASSPGFGNYGYTF.

This clonotype was detected a few times. The rearrangement uses TRBV29-1 and TRBJ1-1, with 7 bases identical to TRBD1. The CDR3 has 13 residues. CDR1 is SQVTM and CDR2 is ANQGSEA in the germline V gene. After removal of 6 bases from V and 1 base from J, the junction contained 5 bases not matched to a gene. The CDR3 region is CSVSTGPNTEAFF. In DNA, the CDR3 is TGCAGCGTCTCGACAGGGCCGAACACTGAAGCTTTCTTT.

The V call is TRBV28, the J call TRBJ2-5; D is possibly TRBD1 (6 bases). CDR3 size: 14 residues. The V end was cut by 3 bases, the J end by 7 bases, with 15 bases between. The germline V gene has CDR1 MDHEN and CDR2 SYDVKM. The CDR3 loop reads CASSLTAGRGTQYF. The CDR3, as DNA: TGTGCCAGCAGTTTGACGGCGGGCAGGGGGACCCAGTACTTC.

This clonotype was detected only a few times. The gene calls are TRBV11-1 and TRBJ2-5, with no clear D. The CDR3 is 15 amino acids. Trimming cost V 1 base and J 0 bases, with 9 bases left between them. In germline, CDR1 is SGHAT, CDR2 FQDESV (reference sequence). The CDR3 region is CASSLGPAHQETQYF. The DNA of the CDR3 is TGTGCCAGCAGCTTAGGTCCGGCCCACCAAGAGACCCAGTACTTC. Filled out from reference TRBV11-1 and TRBJ2-5, the complete variable domain reads EAEVAQSPRYKITEKSQAVAFWCDPISGHATLYWYRQILGQGPELLVQFQDESVVDDSQLPKDRFSAERLKGVDSTLKIQPAELGDSAMYLCASSLGPAHQETQYFGPGTRLLVL.

This clonotype appeared many times. The chain is built from TRBV7-8 and TRBJ2-3; TRBD2 might be the D (5 bases). Trimming shortened V by 1 base and J by 3 bases, and 5 bases separated the two germline ends. Germline CDR1 reads SGHVS; CDR2 reads FQNEAQ. The CDR3 has 13 amino acids. CDR3 in DNA: TGTGCCAGCAGCTTAGGGGAGACAGATACGCAGTATTTT. Translation: CASSLGETDTQYF.